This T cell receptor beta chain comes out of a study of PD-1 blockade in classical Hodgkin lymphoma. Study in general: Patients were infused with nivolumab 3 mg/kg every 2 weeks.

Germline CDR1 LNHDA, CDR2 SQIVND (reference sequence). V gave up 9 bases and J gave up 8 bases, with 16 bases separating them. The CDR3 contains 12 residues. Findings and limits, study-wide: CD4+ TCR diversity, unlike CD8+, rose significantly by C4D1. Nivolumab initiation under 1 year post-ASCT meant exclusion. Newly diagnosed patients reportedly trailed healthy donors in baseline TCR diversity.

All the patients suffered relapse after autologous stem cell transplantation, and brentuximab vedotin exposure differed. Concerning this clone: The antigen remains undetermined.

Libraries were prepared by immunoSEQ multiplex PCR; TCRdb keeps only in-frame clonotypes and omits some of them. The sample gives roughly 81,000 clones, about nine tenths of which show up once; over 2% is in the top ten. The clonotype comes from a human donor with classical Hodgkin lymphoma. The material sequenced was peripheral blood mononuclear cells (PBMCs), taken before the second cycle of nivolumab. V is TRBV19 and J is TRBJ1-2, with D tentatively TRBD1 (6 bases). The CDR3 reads CASGTSLGGYTF. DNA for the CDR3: TGTGCCAGCGGGACATCCTTGGGGGGCTACACCTTC.